A single sample gave rise to the 21 T cell receptor beta chains below, sequenced in a study of blood T cell repertoires in COVID-19. The table came from immunoSEQ multiplex PCR; TCRdb's copy has only in-frame clones and leaves some out. The sample lists approximately 400,000 clones, approximately 90% occurring once. Sequencing was carried out using peripheral blood. Every receptor here comes from a woman aged 50 to 60 with COVID-19, enrolled during active disease.

This sequence joins TRBV9 and TRBJ2-5; 10 bases map to TRBD1. Germline values: CDR1 SGDLS, CDR2 YYNGEE. This CDR3 has 13 residues. Losses at the gene ends were 10 bases for V and 5 bases for J; bases not matched to a gene: 8. This chain's CDR3 is CAGGQGVGETQYF. The CDR3 DNA follows: TGTGCCGGAGGACAGGGGGTTGGTGAGACCCAGTACTTC.

V and J are TRBV5-5 and TRBJ1-6; TRBD1 is a possible D gene (5 bases). Germline lookup yields CDR1 SGHKS and CDR2 YYEKEE (reference sequence). With 3 bases removed from V and 0 bases from J, the gap between germline ends came to 10 bases. This CDR3 has 16 amino acids. The CDR3: CASSWDGSSYNSPLHF. For the CDR3, the DNA is TGTGCCAGCAGCTGGGACGGGAGCTCCTATAATTCACCCCTCCACTTT.

This chain connects TRBV5-1 to TRBJ2-7, with D possibly being TRBD1 (6 bases). Germline V CDR1 and CDR2: SGHRS, YFSETQ. The length of the CDR3 is 14 residues. With 3 bases removed from V and 4 bases from J, the gap between germline ends came to 14 bases. The CDR3 spells CASSWARGPYEQYF. CDR3 nucleotides: TGCGCCAGCAGCTGGGCCAGGGGACCTTACGAGCAGTACTTC.

V usage is TRBV12-5 and J usage is TRBJ2-1; a possible D gene is TRBD2 (6 bases). This CDR3 spans 16 amino acids. V dropped 4 bases and J dropped 6 bases, with 19 bases sitting between them. Germline V gene lookup returns CDR1 LGHNT and CDR2 FRNRAP. In DNA, the CDR3 is TGTGCTAGTGGTTCGACCACTACGACGGGGGTCAATGAGCAGTTCTTC. Its protein is CASGSTTTTGVNEQFF.

This clone was found a few times. The rearrangement links TRBV4-2 to TRBJ1-1; D not certain. The V and J ends lost 0 bases and 0 bases respectively, with 8 bases between them. Germline V gene sequence: CDR1 LGHNA, CDR2 YNFKEQ. The CDR3 covers 15 residues. This CDR3 reads CASSQDEGLNTEAFF. DNA for the CDR3: TGTGCCAGCAGCCAAGATGAGGGTTTGAACACTGAAGCTTTCTTT.

For this clone: Additional DNA sequences in this sample encode the identical CDR3. The J gene is TRBJ2-7, the V gene TRBV19; possibly TRBD1 for D (6 bases). The CDR3 sequence is 12 residues long. Germline assignment: CDR1 LNHDA and CDR2 SQIVND (reference sequence). V lost 6 bases to trimming and J lost 3 bases, with 9 bases between them. CDR3 in amino acids: CASSPTGYEQYF. CDR3 nucleotide sequence: TGTGCCAGTAGCCCGACAGGCTACGAGCAGTACTTC.

The chain is built from TRBV10-1 and TRBJ2-7, with TRBD1 as a possible D gene (5 bases). Looked up from germline, CDR1 is WNHNN and CDR2 is SYGVQD (reference sequence). The V and J ends lost 3 bases and 2 bases respectively, with 11 bases between them. The CDR3 loop spans 14 amino acids. In DNA form, the CDR3 reads TGCGCCAGCAGTGATGGGGCAGGCCCCTACGAGCAGTACTTC. Its protein is CASSDGAGPYEQYF.

V gene TRBV2 combines with J gene TRBJ1-1; D unclear. With 4 bases removed from V and 10 bases from J, the gap between germline ends came to 10 bases. CDR3 size: 11 residues. Germline V gene data show CDR1 as SNHLY and CDR2 as FYNNEI. The CDR3 loop is CASSGEGRAFF. The CDR3 DNA follows: TGTGCCAGCAGTGGCGAGGGTAGAGCTTTCTTT.

The chain has TRBV3-1 (or the pseudogene TRBV3-2) and TRBJ2-7, with D unclear. The CDR3 covers 12 residues. V gave up 1 base and J gave up 5 bases, with 6 bases separating them. Germline lookup yields CDR1 LGHDT and CDR2 YNNKEL (reference sequence). The CDR3 loop reads CASSQVRDEQYF. The CDR3, as DNA: TGTGCCAGCAGCCAAGTCCGGGACGAGCAGTACTTC.

V usage is TRBV2 and J usage is TRBJ2-7; 9 nucleotides match TRBD1. The CDR3 covers 13 residues. Germline V gene data show CDR1 as SNHLY and CDR2 as FYNNEI. V lost 6 bases, J lost 5 bases, and 5 bases stayed unmatched. As DNA, the CDR3 is TGTGCCAGCAGAGGGACAGGGTCCAACGAGCAGTACTTC. Its protein is CASRGTGSNEQYF.

The chain recombines TRBV2 with TRBJ1-2; D is unclear. The CDR3 is 16 amino acids. Looked up from germline, CDR1 is SNHLY and CDR2 is FYNNEI. With 6 bases removed from V and 4 bases from J, the gap between germline ends came to 21 bases. The CDR3 reads CASRYEEFTASYGYTF. The CDR3 DNA reads as TGTGCCAGCAGATACGAAGAATTTACAGCCTCCTATGGCTACACCTTC.

V usage is TRBV12-3 or TRBV12-4 and J usage is TRBJ2-5, with a weak D call TRBD2 (5 bases). Deletions cut 6 bases from V and 5 bases from J, with 13 bases between. CDR3 length: 13 residues. This CDR3 is CASSPGKAETQYF. The CDR3 DNA reads TGTGCCAGCAGCCCGGGGAAGGCGGAGACCCAGTACTTC.

J is TRBJ1-1 and V is TRBV5-6, with a possible D match to TRBD1 (5 bases). The CDR3 loop spans 13 amino acids. Germline V lookup: CDR1 SGHDT, CDR2 YYEEEE. Trimming pared 5 bases from V and 4 bases from J, leaving 12 bases between. CDR3 loop: CASRLQASTEAFF. Here the CDR3 DNA reads TGTGCCAGCAGGTTACAGGCGAGCACTGAAGCTTTCTTT.

V and J are TRBV3-1 (or the pseudogene TRBV3-2) and TRBJ1-2, with 7 bases that match TRBD1. The CDR3 runs 16 residues. CDR1 is LGHDT, CDR2 YNNKEL, per germline (reference sequence). After removal of 0 bases from V and 5 bases from J, the junction contained 9 bases not matched to a gene. The CDR3 nucleotides read TGTGCCAGCAGCCAAGATCGAGGGGGCGCCGGGTATGGCTACACCTTC. Encoded protein: CASSQDRGGAGYGYTF.

CDR3 residues: CSVGAIGDTQYF. In nucleotides, the CDR3 is TGCAGCGTTGGCGCCATCGGGGATACGCAGTATTTT. The rearrangement uses TRBV29-1 and TRBJ2-3; no definite D call. This CDR3 spans 12 amino acids. The germline V gene has CDR1 SQVTM and CDR2 ANQGSEA. The V end was cut by 4 bases, the J end by 6 bases, with 11 bases between.

This rearrangement joins TRBV7-9 to TRBJ1-6; possibly TRBD1 for D (5 bases). CDR3 length: 16 amino acids. Germline lookup yields CDR1 SEHNR and CDR2 FQNEAQ (reference sequence). V shed 2 bases and J shed 7 bases, with 15 bases lying between them. The CDR3, as DNA: TGTGCCAGCAGCTTATACCTGGGGGAGGTGAATTCACCCCTCCACTTT. Translation: CASSLYLGEVNSPLHF. Complete variable domain (other parts from reference TRBV7-9 and TRBJ1-6): DTGVSQNPRHKITKRGQNVTFRCDPISEHNRLYWYRQTLGQGPEFLTYFQNEAQLEKSRLLSDRFSAERPKGSFSTLEIQRTEQGDSAMYLCASSLYLGEVNSPLHFGNGTRLTVT.

The genes are TRBV2 and TRBJ2-6; maybe TRBD1 (5 bases). V lost 7 bases and J 1 base, leaving 20 bases between the germline ends. CDR1 and CDR2 from the germline V gene are SNHLY and FYNNEI. This CDR3 region has 18 residues. DNA of the CDR3: TGTGCCAGCACCCCACGGACATTTGCTTTATCTGGGGCCAACGTCCTGACTTTC. Residues: CASTPRTFALSGANVLTF. The variable domain in full, with the rest retrieved from reference TRBV2 and TRBJ2-6, is EPEVTQTPSHQVTQMGQEVILRCVPISNHLYFYWYRQILGQKVEFLVSFYNNEISEKSEIFDDQFSVERPDGSNFTLKIRSTKLEDSAMYFCASTPRTFALSGANVLTFGAGSRLTVL.

This clone has a handful of counts. The chain joins TRBV3-1 (or the pseudogene TRBV3-2) to TRBJ1-1; 7 bases line up with TRBD1. CDR1 and CDR2 (germline): LGHDT, YNNKEL (reference sequence). This CDR3 has 13 residues. Trimming removed 4 bases from V and 5 bases from J; junction bases left unmatched: 4. CDR3 protein: CASSLSDRTEAFF. The CDR3, as DNA: TGTGCCAGCAGCCTCTCGGACAGGACTGAAGCTTTCTTT.

The rearrangement links TRBV5-8 to TRBJ1-5; 12 bases align to TRBD1. The J segment lost 7 bases and the V segment lost 4 bases, leaving 12 bases of the junction unmatched. The CDR3 loop spans 17 amino acids. From germline, CDR1 is SGHTS and CDR2 YDEGEE. This CDR3 is CASSPGTGGGWGQPQHF. The CDR3 DNA reads as TGTGCCAGCAGCCCCGGGACAGGGGGCGGGTGGGGGCAGCCCCAGCATTTT.

There are a few counts of this clone. The V gene is TRBV10-1, the J gene TRBJ1-1; 8 bases map to TRBD1. CDR1 and CDR2 from the germline V gene are WNHNN and SYGVQD (reference sequence). Trimming took 2 bases from V and 1 from J; bases not matched to a gene: 9. The CDR3 runs to 17 residues. For the CDR3, the DNA is TGCGCCAGCAGTGAGATGGACAGGGCCTCTTCGAACACTGAAGCTTTCTTT. It specifies CASSEMDRASSNTEAFF.

The chain employs TRBV5-1 and TRBJ1-1, with 10 positions matching TRBD1. The germline CDR1 and CDR2 sequences are SGHRS and YFSETQ. The V segment lost 0 bases and the J segment 4 bases; nucleotides outside the gene matches: 3. The CDR3 has 15 amino acids. CDR3 sequence reads: CASSLGTGGITEAFF. Written as DNA, the CDR3 is TGCGCCAGCAGCTTGGGGACAGGGGGAATCACTGAAGCTTTCTTT.